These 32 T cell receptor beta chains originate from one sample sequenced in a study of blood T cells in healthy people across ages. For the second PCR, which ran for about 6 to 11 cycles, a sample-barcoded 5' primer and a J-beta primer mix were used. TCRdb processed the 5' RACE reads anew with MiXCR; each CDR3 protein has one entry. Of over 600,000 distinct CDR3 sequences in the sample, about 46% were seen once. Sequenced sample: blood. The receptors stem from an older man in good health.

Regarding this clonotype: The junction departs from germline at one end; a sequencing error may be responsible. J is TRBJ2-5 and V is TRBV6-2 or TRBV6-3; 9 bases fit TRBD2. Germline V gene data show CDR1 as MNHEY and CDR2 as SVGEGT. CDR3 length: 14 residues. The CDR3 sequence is CANSSQTSGETQYF. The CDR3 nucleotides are TGTGCCAACAGTTCCCAGACTAGCGGAGAGACCCAGTACTTC.

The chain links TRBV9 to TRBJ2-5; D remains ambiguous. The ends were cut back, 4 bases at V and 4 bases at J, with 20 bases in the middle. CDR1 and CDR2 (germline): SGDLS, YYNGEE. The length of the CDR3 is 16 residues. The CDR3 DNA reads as TGTGCCAGCAGCCCCCAGGTTATAACAATCGGAGAGACCCAGTACTTC. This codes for CASSPQVITIGETQYF.

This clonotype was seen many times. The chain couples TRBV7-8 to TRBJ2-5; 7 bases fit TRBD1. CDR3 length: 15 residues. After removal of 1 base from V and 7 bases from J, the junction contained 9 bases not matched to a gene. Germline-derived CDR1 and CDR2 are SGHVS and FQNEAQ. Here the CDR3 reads CASSLGGRQGVTQYF. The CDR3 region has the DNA TGTGCCAGCAGCTTAGGAGGAAGACAGGGTGTGACCCAGTACTTC.

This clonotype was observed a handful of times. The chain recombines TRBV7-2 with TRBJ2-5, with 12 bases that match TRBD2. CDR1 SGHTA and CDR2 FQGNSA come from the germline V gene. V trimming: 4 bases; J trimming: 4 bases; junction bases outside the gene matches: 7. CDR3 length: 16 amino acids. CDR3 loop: CASSSQPSGRGETQYF. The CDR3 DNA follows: TGTGCCAGCAGCTCTCAACCTAGCGGGAGGGGAGAGACCCAGTACTTC.

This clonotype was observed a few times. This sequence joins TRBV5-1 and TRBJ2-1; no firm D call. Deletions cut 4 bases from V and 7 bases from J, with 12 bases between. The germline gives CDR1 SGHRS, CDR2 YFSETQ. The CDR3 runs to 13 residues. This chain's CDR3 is CASSRDRENEQFF. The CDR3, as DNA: TGCGCCAGCAGCAGGGATAGGGAAAATGAGCAGTTCTTC.

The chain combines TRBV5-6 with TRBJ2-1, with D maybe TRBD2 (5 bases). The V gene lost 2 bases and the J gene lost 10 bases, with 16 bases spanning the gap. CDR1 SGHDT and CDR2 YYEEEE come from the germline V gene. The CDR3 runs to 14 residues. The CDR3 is CASSFEDSPGEQFF. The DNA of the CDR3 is TGTGCCAGCAGCTTCGAGGACTCCCCCGGGGAGCAGTTCTTC. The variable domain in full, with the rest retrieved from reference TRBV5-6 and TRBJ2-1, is DAGVTQSPTHLIKTRGQQVTLRCSPKSGHDTVSWYQQALGQGPQFIFQYYEEEERQRGNFPDRFSGHQFPNYSSELNVNALLLGDSALYLCASSFEDSPGEQFFGPGTRLTVL.

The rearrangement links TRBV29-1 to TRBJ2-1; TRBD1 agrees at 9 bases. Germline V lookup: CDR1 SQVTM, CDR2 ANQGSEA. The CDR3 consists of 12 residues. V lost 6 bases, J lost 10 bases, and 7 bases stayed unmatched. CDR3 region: CSVSRDRVEQFF. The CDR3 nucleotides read TGCAGCGTATCCCGGGACAGGGTCGAGCAGTTCTTC.

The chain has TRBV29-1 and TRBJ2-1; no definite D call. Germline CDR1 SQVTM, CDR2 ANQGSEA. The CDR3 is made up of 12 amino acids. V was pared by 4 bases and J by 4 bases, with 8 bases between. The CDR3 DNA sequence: TGCAGCGTTGGCAGCACTTACAATGAGCAGTTCTTC. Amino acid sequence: CSVGSTYNEQFF.

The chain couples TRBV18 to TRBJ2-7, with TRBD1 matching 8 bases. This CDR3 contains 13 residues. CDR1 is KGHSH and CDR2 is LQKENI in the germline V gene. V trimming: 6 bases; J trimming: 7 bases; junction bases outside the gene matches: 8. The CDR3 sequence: CASSPDRGEEQYF. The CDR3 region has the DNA TGTGCCAGCTCCCCAGACAGGGGTGAGGAGCAGTACTTC.

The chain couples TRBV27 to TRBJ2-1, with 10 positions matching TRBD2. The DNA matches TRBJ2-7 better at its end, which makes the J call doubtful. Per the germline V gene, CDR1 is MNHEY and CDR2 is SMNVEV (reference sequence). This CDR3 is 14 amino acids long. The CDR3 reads CASKLAGRYNEQYF. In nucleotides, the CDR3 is TGTGCCAGCAAACTAGCGGGGAGGTACAATGAGCAGTACTTC.

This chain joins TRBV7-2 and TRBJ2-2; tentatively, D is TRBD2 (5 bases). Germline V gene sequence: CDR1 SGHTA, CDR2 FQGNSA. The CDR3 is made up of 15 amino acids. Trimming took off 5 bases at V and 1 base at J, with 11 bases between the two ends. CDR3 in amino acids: CASSILGMNTGELFF. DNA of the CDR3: TGTGCCAGCAGCATCCTCGGGATGAACACCGGGGAGCTGTTTTTT. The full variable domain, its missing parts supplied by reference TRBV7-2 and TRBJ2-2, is GAGVSQSPSNKVTEKGKDVELRCDPISGHTALYWYRQSLGQGLEFLIYFQGNSAPDKSGLPSDRFSAERTGGSVSTLTIQRTQQEDSAVYLCASSILGMNTGELFFGEGSRLTVL.

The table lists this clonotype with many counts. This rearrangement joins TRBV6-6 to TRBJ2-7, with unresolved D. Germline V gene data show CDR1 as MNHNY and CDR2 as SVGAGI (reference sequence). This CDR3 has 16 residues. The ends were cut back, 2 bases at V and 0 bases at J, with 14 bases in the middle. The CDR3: CASSYPSRVSSYEQYF. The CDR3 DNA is TGTGCCAGCAGTTACCCGAGTCGGGTTAGCTCCTACGAGCAGTACTTC.

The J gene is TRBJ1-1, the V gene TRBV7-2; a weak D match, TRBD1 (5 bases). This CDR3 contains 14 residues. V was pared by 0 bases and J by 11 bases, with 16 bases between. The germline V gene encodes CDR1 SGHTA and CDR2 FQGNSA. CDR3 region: CASSLAGASGGAFF. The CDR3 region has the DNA TGTGCCAGCAGCTTAGCAGGGGCATCAGGCGGGGCTTTCTTT.

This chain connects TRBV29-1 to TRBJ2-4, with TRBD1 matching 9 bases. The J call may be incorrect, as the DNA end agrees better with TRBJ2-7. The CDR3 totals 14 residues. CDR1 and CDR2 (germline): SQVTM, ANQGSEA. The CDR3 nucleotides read TGCAGCGTTGAGTCCGGGACAGGGACCCCCGAGCAGTACTTC. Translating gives CSVESGTGTPEQYF.

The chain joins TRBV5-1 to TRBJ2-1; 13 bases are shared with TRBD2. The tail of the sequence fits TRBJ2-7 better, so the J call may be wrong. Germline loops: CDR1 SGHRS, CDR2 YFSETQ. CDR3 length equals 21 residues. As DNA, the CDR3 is TGCGCCAGCAGCTTGGCCGCCAGGGAACTAGCGGGAGGGCTCGGCTACAATGAGCAGTACTTC. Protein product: CASSLAARELAGGLGYNEQYF.

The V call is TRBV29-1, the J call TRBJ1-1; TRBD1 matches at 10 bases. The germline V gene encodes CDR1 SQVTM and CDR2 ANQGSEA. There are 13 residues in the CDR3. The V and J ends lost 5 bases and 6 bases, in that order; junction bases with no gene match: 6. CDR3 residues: CSVSGTGASEAFF. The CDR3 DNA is TGCAGCGTTTCCGGGACAGGGGCTTCTGAAGCTTTCTTT. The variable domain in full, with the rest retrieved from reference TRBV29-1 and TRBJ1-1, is SAVISQKPSRDICQRGTSLTIQCQVDSQVTMMFWYRQQPGQSLTLIATANQGSEATYESGFVIDKFPISRPNLTFSTLTVSNMSPEDSSIYLCSVSGTGASEAFFGQGTRLTVV.

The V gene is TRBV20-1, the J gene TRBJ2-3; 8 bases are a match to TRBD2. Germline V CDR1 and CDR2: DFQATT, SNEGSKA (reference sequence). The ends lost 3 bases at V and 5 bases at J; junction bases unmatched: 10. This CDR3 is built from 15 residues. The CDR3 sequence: CSASVLAEALDTQYF. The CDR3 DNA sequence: TGCAGTGCTAGCGTACTAGCGGAGGCTCTAGATACGCAGTATTTT.

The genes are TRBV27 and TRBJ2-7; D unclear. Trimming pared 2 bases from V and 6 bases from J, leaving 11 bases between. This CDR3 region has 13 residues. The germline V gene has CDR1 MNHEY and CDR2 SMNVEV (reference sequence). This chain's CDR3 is CASSLGLSGEQYF. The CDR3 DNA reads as TGTGCCAGCAGTTTAGGGTTGTCGGGCGAGCAGTACTTC.

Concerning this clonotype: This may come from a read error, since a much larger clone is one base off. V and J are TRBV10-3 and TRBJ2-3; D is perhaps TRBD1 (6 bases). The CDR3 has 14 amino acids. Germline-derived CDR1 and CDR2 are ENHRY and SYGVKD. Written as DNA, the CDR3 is TGTGCCACCAGTGAAAGGGGGAACACAGATACGCAGTATTTT. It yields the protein CATSERGNTDTQYF.

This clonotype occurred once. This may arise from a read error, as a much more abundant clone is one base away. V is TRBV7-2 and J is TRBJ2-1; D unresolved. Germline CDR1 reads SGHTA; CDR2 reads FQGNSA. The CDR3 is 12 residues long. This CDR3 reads CAGSLVMPEQFF. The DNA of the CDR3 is TGTGCCGGCAGCTTAGTTATGCCTGAGCAGTTCTTC.

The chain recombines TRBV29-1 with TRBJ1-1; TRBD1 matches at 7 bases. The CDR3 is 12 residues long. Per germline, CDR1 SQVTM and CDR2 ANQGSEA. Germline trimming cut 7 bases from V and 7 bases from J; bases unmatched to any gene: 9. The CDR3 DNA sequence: TGCAGCGCATCCCGGGACAGCGGTGAAGCTTTCTTT. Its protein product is CSASRDSGEAFF.

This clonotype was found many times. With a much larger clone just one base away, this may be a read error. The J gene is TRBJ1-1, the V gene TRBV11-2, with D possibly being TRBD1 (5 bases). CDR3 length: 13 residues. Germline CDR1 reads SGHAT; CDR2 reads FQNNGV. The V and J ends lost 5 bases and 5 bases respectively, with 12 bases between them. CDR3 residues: CASSVEGHTEAFF. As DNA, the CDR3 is TGTGCCAGCAGCGTGGAGGGGCATACTGAAGCTTTCTTT.

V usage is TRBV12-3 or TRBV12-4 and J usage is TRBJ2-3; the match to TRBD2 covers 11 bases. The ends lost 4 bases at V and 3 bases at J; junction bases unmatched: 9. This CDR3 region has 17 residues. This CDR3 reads CASSSTSGGSSTDTQYF. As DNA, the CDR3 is TGTGCCAGCAGTTCTACTAGCGGGGGTTCTAGTACAGATACGCAGTATTTT.

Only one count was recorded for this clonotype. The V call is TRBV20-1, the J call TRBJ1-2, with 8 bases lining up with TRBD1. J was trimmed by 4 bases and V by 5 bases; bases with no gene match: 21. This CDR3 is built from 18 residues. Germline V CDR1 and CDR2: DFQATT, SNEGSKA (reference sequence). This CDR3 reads CSAASDREDFLGGYGYTF. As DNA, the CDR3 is TGCAGTGCTGCATCGGACAGGGAAGATTTTTTAGGGGGCTATGGCTACACCTTC.

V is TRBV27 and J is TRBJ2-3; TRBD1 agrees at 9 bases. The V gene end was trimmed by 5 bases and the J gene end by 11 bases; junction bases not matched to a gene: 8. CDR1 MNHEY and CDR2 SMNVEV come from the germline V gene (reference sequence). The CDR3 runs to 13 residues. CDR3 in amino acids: CASSATGGTRQYF. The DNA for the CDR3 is TGTGCCAGCAGTGCGACAGGGGGGACGAGGCAGTATTTT.

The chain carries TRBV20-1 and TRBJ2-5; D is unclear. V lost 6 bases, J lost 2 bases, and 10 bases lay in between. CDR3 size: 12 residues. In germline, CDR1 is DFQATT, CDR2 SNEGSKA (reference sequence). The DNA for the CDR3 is TGCAGTGCGGGGTCAGTTCAAGAGACCCAGTACTTC. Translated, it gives CSAGSVQETQYF.

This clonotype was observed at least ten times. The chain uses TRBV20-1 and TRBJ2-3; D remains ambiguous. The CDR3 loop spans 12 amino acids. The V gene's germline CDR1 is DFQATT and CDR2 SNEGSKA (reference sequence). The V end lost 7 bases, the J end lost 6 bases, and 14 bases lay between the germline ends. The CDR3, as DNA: TGCAGTGAGGTGTCTACCGAGGATACGCAGTATTTT. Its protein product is CSEVSTEDTQYF.

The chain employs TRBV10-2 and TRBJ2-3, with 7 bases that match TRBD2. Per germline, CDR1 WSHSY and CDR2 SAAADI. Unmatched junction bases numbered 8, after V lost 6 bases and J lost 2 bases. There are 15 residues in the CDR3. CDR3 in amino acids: CASSGSGTNTDTQYF. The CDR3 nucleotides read TGCGCCAGCAGCGGCAGCGGGACCAACACAGATACGCAGTATTTT.

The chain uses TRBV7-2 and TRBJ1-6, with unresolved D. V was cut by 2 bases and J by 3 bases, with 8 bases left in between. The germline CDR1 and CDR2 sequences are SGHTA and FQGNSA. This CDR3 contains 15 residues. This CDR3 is CASSLLGGYNSPLHF. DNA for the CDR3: TGTGCCAGCAGCTTATTAGGTGGCTATAATTCACCCCTCCACTTT.

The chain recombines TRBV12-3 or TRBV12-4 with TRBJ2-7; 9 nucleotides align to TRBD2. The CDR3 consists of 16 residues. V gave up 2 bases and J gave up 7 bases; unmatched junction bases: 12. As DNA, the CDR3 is TGTGCCAGCAGTTTATCCGCGGGAGGGGCCTACAATGAGCAGTACTTC. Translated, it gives CASSLSAGGAYNEQYF.

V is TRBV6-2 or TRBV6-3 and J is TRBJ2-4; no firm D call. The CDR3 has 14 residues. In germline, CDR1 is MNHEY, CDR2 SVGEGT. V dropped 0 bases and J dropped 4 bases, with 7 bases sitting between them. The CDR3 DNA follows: TGTGCCAGCAGTTACTCGGGCAGTAAAAACATTCAGTACTTC. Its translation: CASSYSGSKNIQYF.

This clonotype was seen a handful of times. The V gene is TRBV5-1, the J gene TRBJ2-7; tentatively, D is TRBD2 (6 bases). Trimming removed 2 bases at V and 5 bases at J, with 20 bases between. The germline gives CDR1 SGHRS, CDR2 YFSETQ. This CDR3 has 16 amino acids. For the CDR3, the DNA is TGCGCCAGCAGCTTCCTAACGGGACTCGGGGACCACGAGCAGTACTTC. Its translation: CASSFLTGLGDHEQYF.